The 26 T cell receptor beta chains given below trace back to one sample, sequenced in a study of graft-versus-host responses after intestinal transplantation. Some clones are missing from TCRdb's copy, which holds only in-frame ones; the method was immunoSEQ multiplex PCR. The sample includes about 35,000 clones, over 85% seen only once; the top ten take around a fifth. The antigens these receptors bind are not known. Sequenced material: unstimulated CD8+ T cells sorted from spleen or lymph node cells, taken before transplant. These receptors came from a human donor who was the organ donor for an intestinal transplant.

V is TRBV5-1 and J is TRBJ2-1; D is undetermined. Germline V lookup: CDR1 SGHRS, CDR2 YFSETQ. There are 9 residues in the CDR3. V gave up 7 bases and J gave up 7 bases, with 3 bases separating them. The chain's CDR3 is CASLNEQFF. CDR3 in DNA: TGCGCCAGCCTTAATGAGCAGTTCTTC.

The chain recombines TRBV7-6 with TRBJ2-7, with TRBD1 identical over 8 bases. The CDR3 has 18 residues. Looked up from germline, CDR1 is SGHVS and CDR2 is FNYEAQ. With V trimmed by 4 bases and J by 0 bases, 14 bases remained unmatched. The CDR3 nucleotides are TGTGCCAGCAGCTGGCGGAGAGACAGGGGCCTCAGCTCCTACGAGCAGTACTTC. Translating it yields CASSWRRDRGLSSYEQYF.

The DNA of the CDR3 is TGCGCCAGCAGCCAACTCGGGTTCCAAGAGACCCAGTACTTC. Translation: CASSQLGFQETQYF. This chain connects TRBV4-3 to TRBJ2-5; D call uncertain. CDR1 is LGHNA and CDR2 is YSLEER in the germline V gene. Trimming stripped 2 bases from V and 1 base from J, with 8 bases between. The CDR3 consists of 14 residues.

In regard to this clone: The same CDR3 arises from other DNA sequences in this sample as well. The J gene is TRBJ2-1, the V gene TRBV7-9; TRBD2 agrees at 8 bases. Germline trimming cut 5 bases from V and 0 bases from J; bases unmatched to any gene: 9. Germline V gene data show CDR1 as SEHNR and CDR2 as FQNEAQ (reference sequence). The CDR3 length is 17 residues. The CDR3 nucleotides are TGTGCCAGCAGCCTAACTAGCGGTGTAAACTCCTACAATGAGCAGTTCTTC. Its protein product is CASSLTSGVNSYNEQFF.

J is TRBJ2-3 and V is TRBV30; TRBD1 is a possible D gene (6 bases). Looked up from germline, CDR1 is GTSNPN and CDR2 is SVGIG (reference sequence). The CDR3 extends over 13 amino acids. V was pared by 5 bases and J by 2 bases, with 11 bases between. This chain's CDR3 is CAWLTGYTDTQYF. The CDR3, as DNA: TGTGCCTGGTTGACAGGATACACAGATACGCAGTATTTT.

The chain is built from TRBV27 and TRBJ2-1, with 9 bases matching TRBD2. This CDR3 is built from 16 residues. Germline CDR1 and CDR2: MNHEY and SMNVEV (reference sequence). J was trimmed by 1 base and V by 2 bases; bases with no gene match: 3. CDR3 amino acids: CASSLVAGASYNEQFF. The CDR3 DNA is TGTGCCAGCAGTTTAGTAGCGGGAGCTTCCTACAATGAGCAGTTCTTC.

This clone was counted a single time. The CDR3 nucleotides read TGCGCCAGCAGCCAATCTCAGGGTCAGGGCTACACCTTC. As protein: CASSQSQGQGYTF. The chain uses TRBV5-1 and TRBJ1-2, with D tentatively TRBD1 (5 bases). CDR3 length: 13 residues. Germline CDR1 reads SGHRS; CDR2 reads YFSETQ. V lost 4 bases and J lost 8, with 15 bases in between.

The J gene is TRBJ1-5, the V gene TRBV28; D gene ambiguous. Germline V CDR1 and CDR2: MDHEN, SYDVKM. The CDR3 runs to 16 residues. Trimming cost V 1 base and J 5 bases, with 15 bases left between them. In DNA form, the CDR3 reads TGTGCCAGCAGTTTATTCGCCAGCCCGGAGTATCAGCCCCAGCATTTT. Translating gives CASSLFASPEYQPQHF.

This chain joins TRBV4-3 and TRBJ2-7, with 12 bases fitting TRBD2. Germline V CDR1 and CDR2: LGHNA, YSLEER. The CDR3 spans 15 residues. V shed 3 bases and J 0 bases; nucleotides not matched to a gene: 0. CDR3 sequence reads: CASSQGLAGSYEQYF. In DNA form, the CDR3 reads TGCGCCAGCAGCCAGGGACTAGCGGGCTCCTACGAGCAGTACTTC.

This clone has only one observation. The rearrangement joins TRBV5-5 to TRBJ1-5; D unresolved. The CDR3 extends over 11 amino acids. Germline CDR1 reads SGHKS; CDR2 reads YYEKEE (reference sequence). Trimming pared 3 bases from V and 10 bases from J, leaving 8 bases between. In nucleotides, the CDR3 is TGTGCCAGCAGCTCCGATGGACCCCAGCATTTT. Translating gives CASSSDGPQHF.

This chain uses TRBV6-5 with TRBJ2-3; maybe TRBD1 (6 bases). CDR1 MNHEY and CDR2 SVGAGI come from the germline V gene. V gave up 7 bases and J gave up 4 bases, with 12 bases separating them. This CDR3 has 13 amino acids. Written as DNA, the CDR3 is TGTGCCAGCACCCCCAGGGGTTCAGATACGCAGTATTTT. Its protein is CASTPRGSDTQYF.

This clone was seen a handful of times. The chain links TRBV9 to TRBJ2-4, with TRBD1 identical over 11 bases. This CDR3 has 16 amino acids. The V gene end was trimmed by 4 bases and the J gene end by 6 bases; junction bases not matched to a gene: 9. Per the germline V gene, CDR1 is SGDLS and CDR2 is YYNGEE. CDR3 DNA: TGTGCCAGCAGCCCCCGGACAGGGGGCGGCTCAAACATTCAGTACTTC. It codes for CASSPRTGGGSNIQYF.

Of note for this clone: Relative to the germline gene, one junction end is altered; a read error may explain this. The chain has TRBV5-4 and TRBJ2-5, with 10 bases matching TRBD1. From germline, CDR1 is SGHNT and CDR2 YYREEE (reference sequence). The CDR3 consists of 15 residues. CDR3 loop: CASSLGQGFQETQYF. The CDR3 region has the DNA TGCGCCAGCAGCTTGGGACAGGGGTTCCAAGAGACCCAGTACTTC.

The V and J genes are TRBV2 and TRBJ2-5; D remains unclear. The CDR3 runs to 13 residues. Germline CDR1 reads SNHLY; CDR2 reads FYNNEI. Trimming removed 4 bases from V and 4 bases from J, with 10 bases in between. In DNA, the CDR3 is TGTGCCAGCAGTGGAGGATTTGGAGAGACCCAGTACTTC. Its translation: CASSGGFGETQYF.

The chain carries TRBV7-9 and TRBJ1-4; 10 nucleotides align to TRBD1. The CDR3 is 13 residues long. The V and J ends lost 11 bases and 7 bases, in that order; junction bases with no gene match: 7. The germline CDR1 and CDR2 sequences are SEHNR and FQNEAQ (reference sequence). CDR3 sequence reads: CAVDRGDGEKLFF. In DNA, the CDR3 is TGTGCCGTGGACAGGGGGGACGGTGAAAAACTGTTTTTT.

Worth noting for this clone: This same CDR3 is encoded by further DNA sequences in the sample. The chain recombines TRBV28 with TRBJ2-1; D uncertain. Germline CDR1 and CDR2: MDHEN and SYDVKM. Trimming took off 3 bases at V and 6 bases at J, with 3 bases between the two ends. This CDR3 is 11 amino acids long. CDR3 nucleotide sequence: TGTGCCAGCAGTTTGGGCAATGAGCAGTTCTTC. This gives the protein CASSLGNEQFF.

The gene calls are TRBV9 and TRBJ1-4, with D perhaps TRBD1 (5 bases). This CDR3 has 14 residues. Germline CDR1 reads SGDLS; CDR2 reads YYNGEE. V was clipped by 0 bases and J by 7 bases, with 10 bases between them. For the CDR3, the DNA is TGTGCCAGCAGCGTAGGGGCAGGGACTGAAAAACTGTTTTTT. This sequence encodes CASSVGAGTEKLFF.

The chain couples TRBV7-8 to TRBJ2-1; D gene unclear. Trimming shortened V by 2 bases and J by 7 bases, and 12 bases separated the two germline ends. The CDR3 consists of 14 residues. Germline-derived CDR1 and CDR2 are SGHVS and FQNEAQ. Here the CDR3 reads CASSLFMDRNEQFF. Here the CDR3 DNA reads TGTGCCAGCAGCTTATTCATGGACCGTAATGAGCAGTTCTTC. The whole variable domain, filled in from reference TRBV7-8 and TRBJ2-1, reads GAGVSQSPRYKVAKRGQDVALRCDPISGHVSLFWYQQALGQGPEFLTYFQNEAQLDKSGLPSDRFFAERPEGSVSTLKIQRTQQEDSAVYLCASSLFMDRNEQFFGPGTRLTVL.

The chain carries TRBV27 and TRBJ2-1; possibly TRBD1 or TRBD2 for D (5 bases each). The germline V gene has CDR1 MNHEY and CDR2 SMNVEV (reference sequence). Trimming shortened V by 5 bases and J by 4 bases, and 9 bases separated the two germline ends. The CDR3 totals 13 residues. In nucleotides, the CDR3 is TGTGCCAGCAGTCCCGGGACGTACAATGAGCAGTTCTTC. Translating gives CASSPGTYNEQFF.

The gene calls are TRBV4-3 and TRBJ2-7; D is uncertain. V gave up 1 base and J gave up 3 bases, with 13 bases separating them. Germline CDR1 is LGHNA and CDR2 is YSLEER. The CDR3 covers 15 residues. For the CDR3, the DNA is TGCGCCAGCAGCCAAGGCCGGGTCGCGCACTACGAGCAGTACTTC. Amino acids: CASSQGRVAHYEQYF.

The V gene is TRBV27, the J gene TRBJ2-5, with D perhaps TRBD1 (5 bases). Trimming took 3 bases from V and 5 from J, leaving 13 bases between them. Germline V lookup: CDR1 MNHEY, CDR2 SMNVEV (reference sequence). This CDR3 is 14 amino acids long. CDR3 DNA: TGTGCCAGCAGTTTTCAGGGTGAACGGGAGACCCAGTACTTC. Its translation: CASSFQGERETQYF.

The chain joins TRBV27 to TRBJ2-2, with 8 bases identical to TRBD2. The CDR3 runs to 15 residues. CDR1 is MNHEY, CDR2 SMNVEV, per germline (reference sequence). After removal of 6 bases from V and 0 bases from J, the junction contained 3 bases not matched to a gene. The CDR3 nucleotides are TGTGCCAGCAGACAACTAGCGGCGAACACCGGGGAGCTGTTTTTT. Its protein is CASRQLAANTGELFF.

The J gene is TRBJ2-7, the V gene TRBV5-4; no clear D. Per germline, CDR1 SGHNT and CDR2 YYREEE (reference sequence). V was pared by 5 bases and J by 3 bases, with 18 bases between. There are 15 residues in the CDR3. The CDR3 DNA follows: TGTGCCAGCAGTTTTGAGACACGATATGGCTACGAGCAGTACTTC. This gives the protein CASSFETRYGYEQYF.

The chain has TRBV4-1 and TRBJ2-7; D is unresolved. The germline V and J ends were trimmed by 6 bases and 3 bases, with 12 bases remaining between them. Per germline, CDR1 MGHRA and CDR2 YSYEKL. The length of the CDR3 is 13 residues. The CDR3 DNA sequence: TGCGCCAGCAGTCCTGATGGGGACTACGAGCAGTACTTC. Protein sequence: CASSPDGDYEQYF.

The chain recombines TRBV19 with TRBJ2-5, with D possibly being TRBD1 (6 bases). Trimming removed 9 bases from V and 3 bases from J, with 17 bases in between. The germline gives CDR1 LNHDA, CDR2 SQIVND (reference sequence). The CDR3 is made up of 14 amino acids. CDR3 sequence: CASQGRTVEETQYF. The CDR3, as DNA: TGTGCCAGCCAGGGACGGACAGTCGAAGAGACCCAGTACTTC.

This chain uses TRBV27 with TRBJ2-2; D is possibly TRBD1 (6 bases). Trimming removed 8 bases from V and 5 bases from J, with 12 bases in between. Germline V gives CDR1 MNHEY, CDR2 SMNVEV (reference sequence). This CDR3 has 13 residues. CDR3 amino acids: CASQGPVTGELFF. The CDR3 DNA is TGTGCCAGCCAGGGGCCTGTGACCGGGGAGCTGTTTTTT.